These 13 T cell receptor beta chains were all obtained from the same sample, sequenced in a study of tumor-infiltrating lymphocytes in primary liver carcinoma. A constant-region primer served to make TCR beta cDNA from roughly 500 ng total RNA. Amplification in three nested multiplex PCR rounds with slightly modified ARM-PCR gave rise to TCR beta libraries. Running 9 to 11 cycles apiece, the first two PCR rounds relied on TRBV1-TRBV30 forward primers together with a C-beta reverse primer. TCRdb recomputed calls from the multiplex PCR reads with MiXCR, one row per CDR3 protein. The top ten hold approximately 5.9% of the sample, which has 300,000 to 400,000 distinct CDR3 sequences, around three fifths seen once. Both blood RNA, taken from unsorted whole blood, and germline DNA were extracted. Sequencing was done on a sample of peripheral blood. These receptors were obtained from a man aged 40-49 years with primary liver carcinoma and hepatitis B virus infection.

This chain uses TRBV10-2 with TRBJ1-2; 7 bases line up with TRBD1. Germline CDR1 reads WSHSY; CDR2 reads SAAADI. J was trimmed by 10 bases and V by 6 bases; bases with no gene match: 11. The CDR3 totals 13 residues. The CDR3 sequence: CASRPGGWTDYTF. CDR3 nucleotides: TGCGCCAGCAGACCAGGGGGATGGACTGACTACACCTTC.

Comments on this clonotype: A read error may be the cause here, since a much bigger clone is one base away. CDR3 protein: CASSYLARHNEQFF. CDR3 bases: TGTGCCAGCAGTTACTTGGCCAGGCACAATGAGCAGTTCTTC. This chain connects TRBV6-6 to TRBJ2-1; no clear D. Germline assignment: CDR1 MNHNY and CDR2 SVGAGI (reference sequence). V lost 1 base to trimming and J lost 5 bases, with 9 bases between them. The CDR3 consists of 14 residues.

The J gene is TRBJ2-7, the V gene TRBV11-1; TRBD2 matches at 7 bases. Germline loops: CDR1 SGHAT, CDR2 FQDESV (reference sequence). Germline trimming cut 5 bases from V and 7 bases from J; bases unmatched to any gene: 11. The CDR3 runs 14 residues. Here the CDR3 reads CASSTAVREAEQYF. CDR3 nucleotide sequence: TGTGCCAGCAGCACAGCAGTCCGGGAGGCGGAGCAGTACTTC.

Note on this clonotype: This clone may be a read error of a much larger clone one base away. The V gene is TRBV6-2 or TRBV6-3, the J gene TRBJ2-2; 7 bases agree with TRBD1. CDR1 and CDR2 from the germline V gene are MNHEY and SVGEGT. CDR3 length equals 15 residues. DNA of the CDR3: TGTGCCAGCAACCGAGACAGGGAGAACACCGGGGAGCTGCTTTTT. Translating it yields CASNRDRENTGELLF.

Of note for this clonotype: Because the CDR3 is missing its conserved closing phenylalanine or tryptophan, this is likely a read error. This chain connects TRBV6-5 to TRBJ2-1; 15 nucleotides align to TRBD2. CDR1 and CDR2 from the germline V gene are MNHEY and SVGAGI. Trimming took 6 bases from V and 8 from J; bases not matched to a gene: 8. This CDR3 has 16 residues. The CDR3 here is CASSRGGLAGGDEQFS. In nucleotides, the CDR3 is TGTGCCAGCAGCCGGGGCGGACTAGCGGGAGGGGATGAGCAGTTCTCC.

Of note for this clonotype: One end of the junction does not line up with germline, which may come from a read error. V gene TRBV11-2 combines with J gene TRBJ2-7, with D unresolved. Germline V gene data show CDR1 as SGHAT and CDR2 as FQNNGV. The CDR3 contains 13 residues. The CDR3 nucleotides are TGTGCCAGCAACTCCTCGGGCCTCTACCAGCAGTACTTC. Translation: CASNSSGLYQQYF.

Many counts were recorded for this clonotype. The rearrangement joins TRBV11-1 to TRBJ2-1, with 13 bases lining up with TRBD2. Trimming took 5 bases from V and 5 from J; bases not matched to a gene: 9. Germline CDR1 reads SGHAT; CDR2 reads FQDESV (reference sequence). The CDR3 is made up of 17 amino acids. The CDR3 loop reads CASSPREGLAGDNEQFF. CDR3 nucleotides: TGTGCCAGCAGCCCCCGAGAAGGACTAGCGGGAGACAATGAGCAGTTCTTC.

The chain combines TRBV5-4 with TRBJ2-2, with D hard to call. Per the germline V gene, CDR1 is SGHNT and CDR2 is YYREEE (reference sequence). Trimming took 1 base from V and 6 from J, leaving 7 bases between them. CDR3 length: 13 amino acids. For the CDR3, the DNA is TGTGCCAGCAGCTTGACAGTTCCCGGGGAGCTGTTTTTT. It yields the protein CASSLTVPGELFF.

This clonotype was counted between two and nine times. This may come from a read error, since a much larger clone is one base off. The chain uses TRBV6-6 and TRBJ1-2, with 7 bases aligning to TRBD1. J lost 8 bases, V lost 0 bases, and 9 bases had no gene match. CDR1 and CDR2 (germline): MNHNY, SVGAGI (reference sequence). CDR3 length: 15 amino acids. CDR3 sequence (DNA): TGTGCCAGCAGTTACTCCGGACAGGACCTCTTGGGCTACACCTTC. This translates into CASSYSGQDLLGYTF.

This clonotype has only one observation. A clone one base away is much larger, so this may be a read error. This chain joins TRBV6-1 and TRBJ2-5; D is uncertain. The germline V and J ends were trimmed by 5 bases and 7 bases, with 5 bases remaining between them. The CDR3 length is 10 residues. Germline CDR1 reads MNHNS; CDR2 reads SASEGT. CDR3: CASSLGTQYF. The CDR3 bases are TGTGCCAGCAGTTTGGGGACCCAGTACTTC.

On this clonotype: Relative to the germline gene, one junction end is altered; a read error may explain this. The chain recombines TRBV11-2 with TRBJ2-1, with D uncertain. The germline gives CDR1 SGHAT, CDR2 FQNNGV. The CDR3 length is 17 residues. The CDR3: CVSTRPVAPSRVNEQFF. In nucleotides, the CDR3 is TGTGTCAGCACCCGCCCGGTGGCCCCAAGTAGGGTCAATGAGCAGTTCTTC.

Comments on this clonotype: The junction does not match germline at one end; this may be a read error. The V call is TRBV29-1, the J call TRBJ2-3; no clear D gene. There are 15 residues in the CDR3. Germline loops: CDR1 SQVTM, CDR2 ANQGSEA. The CDR3 coding sequence is TGCAGCGTTGAAGTCGCCCCGCGGAGCACAGATACGCAGTGTTTT. As protein: CSVEVAPRSTDTQCF.

The genes are TRBV6-1 and TRBJ1-1; D is perhaps TRBD1 (5 bases). Trimming removed 5 bases from V and 0 bases from J, with 13 bases in between. CDR3 length: 15 amino acids. Germline CDR1 is MNHNS and CDR2 is SASEGT. CDR3 nucleotide sequence: TGTGCCAGCAGTCCATGGGGCATCTTGAACACTGAAGCTTTCTTT. It yields the protein CASSPWGILNTEAFF.